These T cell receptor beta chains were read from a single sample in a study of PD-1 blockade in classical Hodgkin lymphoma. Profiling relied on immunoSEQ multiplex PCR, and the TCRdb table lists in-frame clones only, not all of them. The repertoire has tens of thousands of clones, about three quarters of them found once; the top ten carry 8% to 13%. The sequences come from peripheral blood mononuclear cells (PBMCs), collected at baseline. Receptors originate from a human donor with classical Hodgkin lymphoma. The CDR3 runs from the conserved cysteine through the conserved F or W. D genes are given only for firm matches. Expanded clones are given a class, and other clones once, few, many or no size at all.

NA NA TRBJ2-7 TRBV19 TGTGCCAGTAGTATCGGGAGTGACGAGCAGTACTTC CASSIGSDEQYF
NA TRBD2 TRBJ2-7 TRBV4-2 TGTGCCAGCAGCCAAGACGGGGGGGTCACCTACGAGCAGTACTTC CASSQDGGVTYEQYF
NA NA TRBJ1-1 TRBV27 TGTGCCAGCAGTTTCTCGTTCGACGGGAACACTGAAGCTTTCTTT CASSFSFDGNTEAFF
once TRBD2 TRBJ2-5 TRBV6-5 TGTGCCAGCAGTTACTGGGGGGGGTCCCAGGAGACCCAGTACTTC CASSYWGGSQETQYF
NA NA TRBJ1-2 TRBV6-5 TGTGCCAGCAGTTACGTCGGTGATGGCTACACCTTC CASSYVGDGYTF
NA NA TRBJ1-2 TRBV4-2 TGTGCCAGCAGCCAAGAGCTTCCCACAGGGTTAGGCTACACCTTC CASSQELPTGLGYTF
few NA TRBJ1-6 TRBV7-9 TGTGCCAGCAGCTTAGTCCTTGTTAATTCACCCCTCCACTTT CASSLVLVNSPLHF
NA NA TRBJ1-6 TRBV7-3 TGTGCCAGCAGACCCGGGACGCTGAAGAATTCACCCCTCCACTTT CASRPGTLKNSPLHF
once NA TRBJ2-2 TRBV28 TGTGCCAGCAGTTTATTCGGTAACACCGGGGAGCTGTTTTTT CASSLFGNTGELFF
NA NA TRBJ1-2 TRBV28 TGTGCCAGCAGTCCGCCTAAGTCTTTGTCGCGCTTCTATGGCTACACCTTC CASSPPKSLSRFYGYTF
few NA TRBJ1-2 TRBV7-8 TGTGCCAGCAGCCCGGGAGCGCTTCTTAACTATGGCTACACCTTC CASSPGALLNYGYTF
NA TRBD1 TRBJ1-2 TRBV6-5 TGTGCCAGCAGTTATCGGACAGGGAAGGACTATGGCTACACCTTC CASSYRTGKDYGYTF
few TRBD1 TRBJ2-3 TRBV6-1 TGTGCCAGCAGTGAAAGGACAGGGGGAGATACGCAGTATTTT CASSERTGGDTQYF
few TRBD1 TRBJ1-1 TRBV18 TGTGCCAGCTCAAGAACAGGGGGTACTGAAGCTTTCTTT CASSRTGGTEAFF
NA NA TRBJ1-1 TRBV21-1 TGTGCCAGCAATTTGACAGGGGGTACTGAAGCTTTCTTT CASNLTGGTEAFF
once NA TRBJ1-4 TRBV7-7 TGTGCCAGCAGCTTAACGGCAGGGGAGGGAGAAAAACTGTTTTTT CASSLTAGEGEKLFF
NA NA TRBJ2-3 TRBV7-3 TGTGCCAGCAGCTCCCGGGAGCCAACAGATACGCAGTATTTT CASSSREPTDTQYF
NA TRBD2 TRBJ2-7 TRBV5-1 TGCGCCAGCAGCTCTAGCGGGTTGATCTACGAGCAGTACTTC CASSSSGLIYEQYF
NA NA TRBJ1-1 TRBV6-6 TGTGCCAGCAGTTATCTAGGGAACACTGAAGCTTTCTTT CASSYLGNTEAFF
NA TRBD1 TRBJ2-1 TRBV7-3 TGTGCCAGCAGTATTGACAGGGGTACTCAGAATGAGCAGTTCTTC CASSIDRGTQNEQFF
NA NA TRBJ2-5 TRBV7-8 TGTGCCAGCAGCTTAGGGGGCTTGGGAGATCAAGAGACCCAGTACTTC CASSLGGLGDQETQYF
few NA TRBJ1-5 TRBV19 TGTGCCAGTAGTATACAACCCAGAGGCAATCAGCCCCAGCATTTT CASSIQPRGNQPQHF
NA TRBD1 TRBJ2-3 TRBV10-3 TGTGCCATCAGCCCCGGGACAGGGACCACAGATACGCAGTATTTT CAISPGTGTTDTQYF
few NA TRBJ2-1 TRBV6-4 TGTGCCAGCGGGGGCAGGCAGTTCTTC CASGGRQFF
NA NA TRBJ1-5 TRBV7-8 TGTGCCAGCAGCTCTCTCAATCAGCCCCAGCATTTT CASSSLNQPQHF
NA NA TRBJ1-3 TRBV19 TGTGCCAGTAGTATGGGGACTCCTTACTCTGGAAACACCATATATTTT CASSMGTPYSGNTIYF